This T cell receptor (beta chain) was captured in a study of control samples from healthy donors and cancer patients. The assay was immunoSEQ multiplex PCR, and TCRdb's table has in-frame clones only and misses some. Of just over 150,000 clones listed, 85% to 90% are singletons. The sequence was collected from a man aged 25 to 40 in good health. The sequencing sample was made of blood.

CDR3 DNA: TGTGCCAGCAGCCAAGGGGAGGGCCCCGGGGGAGAGACCCAGTACTTC. This gives the protein CASSQGEGPGGETQYF. The V gene is TRBV4-2, the J gene TRBJ2-5; 7 positions match TRBD2. The CDR3 is made up of 16 amino acids. The V gene end was trimmed by 1 base and the J gene end by 4 bases; junction bases not matched to a gene: 9. Germline CDR1 LGHNA, CDR2 YNFKEQ.